The 11 T cell receptor beta chains in this list originate from one sample, sequenced in a study of blood T cell repertoires in COVID-19. This table comes from immunoSEQ multiplex PCR, and its TCRdb copy is limited to in-frame clones, with some not included. Seen here are fewer than 350,000 clones, roughly 89% observed once, and the top ten hold roughly 8.9%. The sequencing input was peripheral blood. The receptors were gathered from a man in his thirties or forties with COVID-19, enrolled during active disease.

The chain employs TRBV24-1 and TRBJ2-5; D ambiguous. CDR3 length: 14 amino acids. Per the germline V gene, CDR1 is KGHDR and CDR2 is SFDVKD. V shed 7 bases and J shed 2 bases, with 13 bases lying between them. CDR3 sequence: CATSKSVKQETQYF. The CDR3, as DNA: TGTGCCACCAGCAAATCGGTGAAACAAGAGACCCAGTACTTC.

The V call is TRBV28, the J call TRBJ2-7, with TRBD2 matching over 10 bases. The CDR3 loop spans 17 amino acids. V lost 6 bases to trimming and J lost 3 bases; unmatched junction nucleotides: 14. Germline V gene lookup returns CDR1 MDHEN and CDR2 SYDVKM. CDR3: CASRTGSGLAGVYEQYF. CDR3 nucleotides: TGTGCCAGCAGGACAGGGTCGGGTCTAGCGGGAGTCTACGAGCAGTACTTC.

The chain is built from TRBV15 and TRBJ2-7; 10 positions match TRBD2. J gave up 2 bases and V 0 bases, and 4 bases lay outside the gene matches. The CDR3 is 16 residues long. Germline V gives CDR1 LNHNV, CDR2 YYDKDF (reference sequence). The CDR3 protein is CATSRDLAGGAYEQYF. For the CDR3, the DNA is TGTGCCACCAGCAGAGACTTAGCGGGGGGTGCCTACGAGCAGTACTTC.

The chain is built from TRBV11-1 and TRBJ2-3; 9 nucleotides agree with TRBD1. Trimming took 4 bases from V and 4 from J; bases not matched to a gene: 3. CDR3 size: 14 residues. The germline V gene has CDR1 SGHAT and CDR2 FQDESV (reference sequence). CDR3 sequence reads: CASSSRQGADTQYF. CDR3 coding DNA: TGTGCCAGCAGCTCCAGACAGGGGGCAGATACGCAGTATTTT.

The gene calls are TRBV27 and TRBJ2-1, with 8 bases that match TRBD2. Germline CDR1 and CDR2: MNHEY and SMNVEV (reference sequence). Trimming at V came to 3 bases and at J to 4 bases, leaving 14 bases not matched to a gene. The CDR3 is 18 amino acids. CDR3 nucleotide sequence: TGTGCCAGCAGTTTTACCCACACGGGGCGGGGGGTATACAATGAGCAGTTCTTC. Its translation: CASSFTHTGRGVYNEQFF.

The chain couples TRBV18 to TRBJ2-7; D may be TRBD1 (6 bases). The germline CDR1 and CDR2 sequences are KGHSH and LQKENI. V lost 3 bases and J lost 2, with 17 bases in between. CDR3 length: 16 amino acids. This CDR3 is CASSPQGTSTPYEQYF. DNA for the CDR3: TGTGCCAGCTCACCGCAAGGGACATCGACACCCTACGAGCAGTACTTC.

This clone was found a few times. This rearrangement joins TRBV4-2 to TRBJ1-2; D is unresolved. Germline V gene sequence: CDR1 LGHNA, CDR2 YNFKEQ. The CDR3 contains 16 residues. V dropped 0 bases and J dropped 3 bases, with 14 bases sitting between them. The CDR3 is CASSQDIRERDYGYTF. The DNA of the CDR3 is TGTGCCAGCAGCCAAGATATAAGGGAGCGGGACTATGGCTACACCTTC.

The gene calls are TRBV6-5 and TRBJ1-6; D might be TRBD1 (5 bases). The V and J ends lost 7 bases and 7 bases respectively, with 17 bases between them. CDR1 MNHEY and CDR2 SVGAGI come from the germline V gene. The CDR3 extends over 15 amino acids. The CDR3 region is CASTPDSLGNSPLHF. CDR3 sequence (DNA): TGTGCCAGCACCCCCGACAGCCTAGGAAATTCACCCCTCCACTTT.

The chain carries TRBV5-4 and TRBJ2-3, with D unresolved. Germline V gives CDR1 SGHNT, CDR2 YYREEE (reference sequence). V lost 5 bases and J 1 base, leaving 14 bases between the germline ends. This CDR3 contains 15 residues. In DNA, the CDR3 is TGTGCCAGCAGAGCCGGGTCTACGGGCACAGATACGCAGTATTTT. It is translated as CASRAGSTGTDTQYF.

This sequence joins TRBV9 and TRBJ2-3, with a weak D call TRBD2 (5 bases). From germline, CDR1 is SGDLS and CDR2 YYNGEE. This CDR3 comprises 16 residues. Trimming took off 1 base at V and 0 bases at J, with 12 bases between the two ends. The chain's CDR3 is CASSVLQRRSTDTQYF. As DNA, the CDR3 is TGTGCCAGCAGCGTACTCCAGCGGAGGAGCACAGATACGCAGTATTTT.

The chain joins TRBV7-8 to TRBJ1-5; perhaps TRBD1 as D (5 bases). The CDR3 covers 14 residues. Germline CDR1 reads SGHVS; CDR2 reads FQNEAQ. V was trimmed by 2 bases and J by 4 bases, leaving 9 bases between them. The CDR3 is CASSLWQGNQPQHF. DNA of the CDR3: TGTGCCAGCAGCTTATGGCAGGGTAATCAGCCCCAGCATTTT.